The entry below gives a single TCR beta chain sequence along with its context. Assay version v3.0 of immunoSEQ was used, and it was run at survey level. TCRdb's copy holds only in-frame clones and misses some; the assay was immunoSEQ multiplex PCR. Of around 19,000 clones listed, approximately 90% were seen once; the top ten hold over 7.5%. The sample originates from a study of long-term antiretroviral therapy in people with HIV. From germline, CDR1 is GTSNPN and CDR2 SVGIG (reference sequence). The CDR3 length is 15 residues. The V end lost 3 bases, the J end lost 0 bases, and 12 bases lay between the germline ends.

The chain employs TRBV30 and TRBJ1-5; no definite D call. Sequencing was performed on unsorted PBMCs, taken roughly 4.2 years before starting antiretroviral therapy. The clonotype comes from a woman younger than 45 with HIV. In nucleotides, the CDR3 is TGTGCCTGGAGGCGACACCTCTATAGCAATCAGCCCCAGCATTTT. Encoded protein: CAWRRHLYSNQPQHF.